The 20 T cell receptor beta chains below all came from one sample that was sequenced in a study of graft-versus-host responses after intestinal transplantation. Sequenced by immunoSEQ multiplex PCR; TCRdb stores in-frame clones only, minus some. Altogether 15,000 or so clones are present, about 80% being singletons, with the ten largest covering roughly 5%. Researchers processed graft tissue to release intraepithelial and lamina propria lymphocytes. The material was ileum tissue, obtained 17 days after transplant. These receptors all stem from a human patient who received an intestinal transplant, so some T cells may come from the graft donor.

In this sample, this clone turned up once. The CDR3 nucleotides read TGTGCCAGCAGCCGACTAGCGGGATACTCTGGGGCCAACGTCCTGACTTTC. This gives the protein CASSRLAGYSGANVLTF. The V call is TRBV2, the J call TRBJ2-6, with 11 bases identical to TRBD2. The CDR3 sequence is 17 residues long. V dropped 6 bases and J dropped 0; count of bases not matched to a gene: 4. CDR1 and CDR2 (germline): SNHLY, FYNNEI.

This chain joins TRBV6-5 and TRBJ2-7; a possible D gene is TRBD1 (5 bases). From germline, CDR1 is MNHEY and CDR2 SVGAGI. CDR3 length: 14 amino acids. The V end lost 7 bases, the J end lost 1 base, and 14 bases lay between the germline ends. CDR3 in amino acids: CASTAPGWSYEQYF. The DNA of the CDR3 is TGTGCCAGCACTGCGCCAGGGTGGTCCTACGAGCAGTACTTC.

This clone was seen once. The CDR3, as DNA: TGTGCCAGCAGCTCGCAGGATTGGGAAAAACTGTTTTTT. Its translation: CASSSQDWEKLFF. The rearrangement uses TRBV5-6 and TRBJ1-4; D is unclear. With 3 bases removed from V and 8 bases from J, the gap between germline ends came to 11 bases. The CDR3 spans 13 residues. CDR1 is SGHDT and CDR2 is YYEEEE in the germline V gene.

The chain joins TRBV11-1 to TRBJ2-7; no definite D call. The CDR3 has 14 amino acids. Germline V gene lookup returns CDR1 SGHAT and CDR2 FQDESV (reference sequence). With 0 bases removed from V and 2 bases from J, the gap between germline ends came to 8 bases. The CDR3 bases are TGTGCCAGCAGCTTAGCCTACAGTACCTACGAGCAGTACTTC. Translating gives CASSLAYSTYEQYF.

The chain uses TRBV7-4 and TRBJ2-3; 7 bases are shared with TRBD2. CDR3 size: 14 residues. CDR1 and CDR2 from the germline V gene are SGHVT and SQSDAQ. The trim removed 7 bases at V and 2 bases at J, leaving 6 bases unmatched. CDR3 in amino acids: CASTGTTYTDTQYF. The CDR3 DNA is TGTGCCAGCACCGGGACTACTTACACAGATACGCAGTATTTT.

CDR3 amino acids: CASSYGGAGTEAFF. The CDR3 region has the DNA TGTGCCAGCAGTTACGGGGGGGCCGGTACTGAAGCTTTCTTT. This sequence joins TRBV6-5 and TRBJ1-1; possibly TRBD1 for D (6 bases). The V and J ends lost 2 bases and 5 bases respectively, with 12 bases between them. The CDR3 is made up of 14 amino acids. Germline lookup yields CDR1 MNHEY and CDR2 SVGAGI.

This clone was seen only once. The V and J genes are TRBV5-1 and TRBJ2-4; 7 nucleotides align to TRBD1. Germline V lookup: CDR1 SGHRS, CDR2 YFSETQ. The CDR3 runs 15 residues. The trim removed 4 bases at V and 1 base at J, leaving 5 bases unmatched. CDR3 sequence (DNA): TGCGCCAGCAGCCCAGAAGGGGGCGCCAAAAACATTCAGTACTTC. Translation: CASSPEGGAKNIQYF.

This clone was detected a few times. This chain uses TRBV29-1 with TRBJ1-2; 9 bases fit TRBD1. The germline V gene encodes CDR1 SQVTM and CDR2 ANQGSEA. The CDR3 is made up of 15 amino acids. V shed 7 bases and J 0 bases; nucleotides not matched to a gene: 9. CDR3 loop: CSAKDRGIANYGYTF. The CDR3 region has the DNA TGCAGCGCCAAGGACAGGGGAATAGCTAACTATGGCTACACCTTC.

This clone was counted only a few times. This CDR3 reads CASSQEFGTVAEAFF. CDR3 DNA sequence: TGCGCCAGCAGCCAAGAGTTTGGGACAGTGGCTGAAGCTTTCTTT. The chain uses TRBV4-3 and TRBJ1-1; 7 nucleotides match TRBD1. The V gene end was trimmed by 0 bases and the J gene end by 6 bases; junction bases not matched to a gene: 7. The CDR3 length is 15 residues. Per germline, CDR1 LGHNA and CDR2 YSLEER.

This clone was observed once. Other DNA variants within this sample encode the same CDR3. This chain links TRBV5-1 with TRBJ2-2; D possibly matches TRBD1 or TRBD2 (5 bases each). The V gene lost 5 bases and the J gene lost 4 bases, with 15 bases spanning the gap. This CDR3 is built from 15 residues. Germline V gives CDR1 SGHRS, CDR2 YFSETQ. Written as DNA, the CDR3 is TGCGCCAGCAGTCCCAGGGAGAGGGTCACCGGGGAGCTGTTTTTT. Translation gives CASSPRERVTGELFF. Looking up the rest from reference TRBV5-1 and TRBJ2-2 gives the full variable domain: KAGVTQTPRYLIKTRGQQVTLSCSPISGHRSVSWYQQTPGQGLQFLFEYFSETQRNKGNFPGRFSGRQFSNSRSEMNVSTLELGDSALYLCASSPRERVTGELFFGEGSRLTVL.

The J gene is TRBJ2-7, the V gene TRBV13; D is possibly TRBD1 (5 bases). CDR1 PRHDT and CDR2 FYEKMQ come from the germline V gene (reference sequence). The germline V and J ends were trimmed by 3 bases and 0 bases, with 9 bases remaining between them. This CDR3 has 14 residues. As DNA, the CDR3 is TGTGCCAGCAGCTTCTCAGGGATCTCCTACGAGCAGTACTTC. Translating it yields CASSFSGISYEQYF.

V is TRBV28 and J is TRBJ2-1; unclear D gene. Germline CDR1 and CDR2: MDHEN and SYDVKM. This CDR3 is 14 amino acids long. Trimming pared 6 bases from V and 2 bases from J, leaving 11 bases between. The CDR3 spells CASSDHVTYNEQFF. The CDR3 DNA reads TGTGCCAGCAGCGATCATGTAACCTACAATGAGCAGTTCTTC.

V is TRBV29-1 and J is TRBJ2-5; a possible D gene is TRBD1 (6 bases). In germline, CDR1 is SQVTM, CDR2 ANQGSEA. V shed 5 bases and J shed 2 bases, with 15 bases lying between them. The length of the CDR3 is 14 residues. In DNA, the CDR3 is TGCAGCGTTCTTGGCAGGGGAAGACAAGAGACCCAGTACTTC. Amino acids: CSVLGRGRQETQYF.

This clone was seen a single time. V gene TRBV6-5 combines with J gene TRBJ1-4; 7 nucleotides line up with TRBD1. Germline V gene lookup returns CDR1 MNHEY and CDR2 SVGAGI. The CDR3 length is 14 residues. V lost 6 bases to trimming and J lost 8 bases; unmatched junction nucleotides: 9. The CDR3 nucleotides are TGTGCCAGCAGCGGGACAGCGGAGGGAGAAAAACTGTTTTTT. Protein product: CASSGTAEGEKLFF.

The rearrangement joins TRBV4-1 to TRBJ2-1, with D perhaps matching TRBD1 (5 bases). Germline V gives CDR1 MGHRA, CDR2 YSYEKL. This CDR3 spans 16 amino acids. Trimming removed 1 base at V and 4 bases at J, with 14 bases between. The CDR3: CASSQGAKGYYNEQFF. For the CDR3, the DNA is TGCGCCAGCAGCCAAGGGGCGAAGGGGTATTACAATGAGCAGTTCTTC.

In this sample, this clone turned up a few times. V is TRBV5-6 and J is TRBJ2-7; D is unresolved. Germline loops: CDR1 SGHDT, CDR2 YYEEEE. The CDR3 length is 12 residues. Trimming shortened V by 2 bases and J by 3 bases, and 6 bases separated the two germline ends. CDR3 nucleotides: TGTGCCAGCAGCTTCGGAGTCTACGAGCAGTACTTC. Translation: CASSFGVYEQYF. Using reference TRBV5-6 and TRBJ2-7 for the parts outside the CDR3, the full variable domain is DAGVTQSPTHLIKTRGQQVTLRCSPKSGHDTVSWYQQALGQGPQFIFQYYEEEERQRGNFPDRFSGHQFPNYSSELNVNALLLGDSALYLCASSFGVYEQYFGPGTRLTVT.

Written as DNA, the CDR3 is TGTGCCAGCAGACATTCCGGGACACCCACCGGGGAGCTGTTTTTT. It yields the protein CASRHSGTPTGELFF. The chain carries TRBV28 and TRBJ2-2; tentative D call: TRBD1 (6 bases). Trimming pared 6 bases from V and 4 bases from J, leaving 15 bases between. The CDR3 covers 15 residues. Germline V CDR1 and CDR2: MDHEN, SYDVKM.

This clone was picked up a small number of times. The DNA of the CDR3 is TGTGCCAGCAGCTTAGACTCCCGGGACAGGGGTGCGTCTGGGGCCAACGTCCTGACTTTC. Encoded protein: CASSLDSRDRGASGANVLTF. The chain employs TRBV7-4 and TRBJ2-6; 10 bases match TRBD1. CDR3 length: 20 residues. The J segment lost 1 base and the V segment lost 1 base, leaving 10 bases of the junction unmatched. Per the germline V gene, CDR1 is SGHVT and CDR2 is SQSDAQ.

This rearrangement joins TRBV5-1 to TRBJ2-5; no firm D call. Trimming pared 2 bases from V and 0 bases from J, leaving 14 bases between. CDR1 and CDR2 (germline): SGHRS, YFSETQ. This CDR3 spans 16 amino acids. CDR3 in DNA: TGCGCCAGCAGCTTTGGGTCAGCAGAACACCAAGAGACCCAGTACTTC. It translates to CASSFGSAEHQETQYF. Full variable domain (missing parts from reference TRBV5-1 and TRBJ2-5): KAGVTQTPRYLIKTRGQQVTLSCSPISGHRSVSWYQQTPGQGLQFLFEYFSETQRNKGNFPGRFSGRQFSNSRSEMNVSTLELGDSALYLCASSFGSAEHQETQYFGPGTRLLVL.

The J gene is TRBJ2-7, the V gene TRBV7-2; TRBD1 matches 7 bases. Looked up from germline, CDR1 is SGHTA and CDR2 is FQGNSA. There are 14 residues in the CDR3. J gave up 3 bases and V 0 bases, and 2 bases lay outside the gene matches. The DNA for the CDR3 is TGTGCCAGCAGCTTAGCTCGACAGGGCTACGAGCAGTACTTC. Amino acids: CASSLARQGYEQYF.